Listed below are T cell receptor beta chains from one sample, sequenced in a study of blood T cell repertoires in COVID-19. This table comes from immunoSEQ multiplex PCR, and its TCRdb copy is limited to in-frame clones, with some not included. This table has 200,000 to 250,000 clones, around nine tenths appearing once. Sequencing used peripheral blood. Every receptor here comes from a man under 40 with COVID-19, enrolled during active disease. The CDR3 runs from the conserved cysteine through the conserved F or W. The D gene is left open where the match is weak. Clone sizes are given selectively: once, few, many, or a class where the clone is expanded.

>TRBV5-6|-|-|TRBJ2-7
TGTGCCAGCAGTTTTTTGAGTTACGAGCAGTACTTC
CASSFLSYEQYF
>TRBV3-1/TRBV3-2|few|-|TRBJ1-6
TGTGCCAGCAGCCAAGTCGCAGGTCTCTATAATTCACCCCTCCACTTT
CASSQVAGLYNSPLHF
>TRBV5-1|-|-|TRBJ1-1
TGCGCCAGCAGCTCCGGCGGGGCGGGTGAAGCTTTCTTT
CASSSGGAGEAFF
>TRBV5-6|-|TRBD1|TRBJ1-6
TGTGCCAGCAGCTTGATGACAGGGGGGGATTCACCCCTCCACTTT
CASSLMTGGDSPLHF
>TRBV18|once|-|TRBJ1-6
TGTGCCAGCTCACCCGACAGAAATTCACCCCTCCACTTT
CASSPDRNSPLHF
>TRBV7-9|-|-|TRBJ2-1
TGTGCCAGCAGCCGACGACTCTCCAATGAGCAGTTCTTC
CASSRRLSNEQFF
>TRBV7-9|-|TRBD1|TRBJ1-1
TGTGCCAGCAGCTTAGAAGGGACAGGGATGGCTGAAGCTTTCTTT
CASSLEGTGMAEAFF
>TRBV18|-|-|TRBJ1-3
TGTGCCAGCTCATCAAGCCTGTTGGGGGGTCCTGGAAACACCATATATTTT
CASSSSLLGGPGNTIYF
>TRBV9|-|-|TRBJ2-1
TGTGCCAGCAGCGTAGGACAGAACAATGAGCAGTTCTTC
CASSVGQNNEQFF
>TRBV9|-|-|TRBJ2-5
TGTGCCAGCAGCGCCTCAGGATACCAAGAGACCCAGTACTTC
CASSASGYQETQYF
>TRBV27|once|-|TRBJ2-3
TGTGCCAGCAGTTCCGCGTCCGTTGATACGCAGTATTTT
CASSSASVDTQYF
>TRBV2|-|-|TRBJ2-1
TGTGCCAGCAGTTATGTCAATGAGCAGTTCTTC
CASSYVNEQFF
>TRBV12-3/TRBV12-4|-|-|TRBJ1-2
TGTGCCAGCAGCCCGAGCCGTTCTCATGGCTACACCTTC
CASSPSRSHGYTF